One T cell receptor beta chain is described in this entry. V lost 1 base to trimming and J lost 7 bases, with 17 bases between them. Germline loops: CDR1 SGHKS, CDR2 YYEKEE (reference sequence). The CDR3 is 15 residues long. This record comes from a study of OX40 agonist ivuxolimab in advanced cancers. Study details: Dose-escalation patients were diagnosed with hepatocellular carcinoma, melanoma, renal cell cancer or head and neck cancer.

Using immunoSEQ multiplex PCR, the repertoire was profiled, and TCRdb retains in-frame clones only, with some absent. The sample consists of about 63,000 clones, about 90% of them appearing once. The receptor comes from an adult with an advanced solid tumor such as melanoma, head and neck, liver or kidney cancer. The rearrangement uses TRBV5-5 and TRBJ1-1, with a possible D match to TRBD1 (5 bases). Specimen: CD4+ or CD8+ T cells sorted from blood, collected in a trial of the OX40 agonist ivuxolimab. For the CDR3, the DNA is TGTGCCAGCAGCTTGCCAGCGGGGGGTCGGAGTGAAGCTTTCTTT. Translating gives CASSLPAGGRSEAFF.